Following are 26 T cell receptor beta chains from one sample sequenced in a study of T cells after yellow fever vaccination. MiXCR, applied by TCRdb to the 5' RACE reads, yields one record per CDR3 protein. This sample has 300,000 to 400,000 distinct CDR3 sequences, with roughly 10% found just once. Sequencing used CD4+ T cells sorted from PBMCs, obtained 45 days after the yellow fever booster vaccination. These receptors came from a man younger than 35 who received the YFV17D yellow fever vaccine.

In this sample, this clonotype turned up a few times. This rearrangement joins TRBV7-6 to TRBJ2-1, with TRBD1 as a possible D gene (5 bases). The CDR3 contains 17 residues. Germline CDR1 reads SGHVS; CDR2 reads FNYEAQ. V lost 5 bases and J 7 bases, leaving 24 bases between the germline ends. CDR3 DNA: TGTGCCAGCAGCCAGGGCCTATGGCGAACCGGTGGGAATGAGCAGTTCTTC. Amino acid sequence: CASSQGLWRTGGNEQFF. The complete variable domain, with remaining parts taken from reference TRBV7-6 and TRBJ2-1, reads GAGVSQSPRYKVTKRGQDVALRCDPISGHVSLYWYRQALGQGPEFLTYFNYEAQQDKSGLPNDRFSAERPEGSISTLTIQRTEQRDSAMYRCASSQGLWRTGGNEQFFGPGTRLTVL.

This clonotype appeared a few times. Here the CDR3 reads CASSGGGWTDTQYF. The CDR3 nucleotides are TGTGCCAGCAGCGGCGGGGGGTGGACAGATACGCAGTATTTT. The chain is built from TRBV7-2 and TRBJ2-3, with 8 nucleotides matching TRBD2. J lost 3 bases, V lost 5 bases, and 4 bases had no gene match. Germline V lookup: CDR1 SGHTA, CDR2 FQGNSA. CDR3 size: 14 residues.

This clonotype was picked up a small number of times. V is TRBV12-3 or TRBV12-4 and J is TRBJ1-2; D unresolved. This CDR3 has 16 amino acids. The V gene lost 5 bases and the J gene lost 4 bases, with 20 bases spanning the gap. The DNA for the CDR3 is TGTGCCAGCAGTCAAGGAAAGGGAGGAGCCTCCTATGGCTACACCTTC. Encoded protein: CASSQGKGGASYGYTF.

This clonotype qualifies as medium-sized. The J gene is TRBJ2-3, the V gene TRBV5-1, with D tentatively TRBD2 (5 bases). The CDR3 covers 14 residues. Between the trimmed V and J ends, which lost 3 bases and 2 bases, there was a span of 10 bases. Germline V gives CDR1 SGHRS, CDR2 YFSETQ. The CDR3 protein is CASSWTPVTDTQYF. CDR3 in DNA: TGCGCCAGCAGCTGGACTCCTGTCACAGATACGCAGTATTTT.

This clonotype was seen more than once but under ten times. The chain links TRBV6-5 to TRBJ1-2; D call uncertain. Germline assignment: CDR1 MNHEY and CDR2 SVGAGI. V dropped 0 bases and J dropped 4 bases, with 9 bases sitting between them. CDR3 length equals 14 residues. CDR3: CASSYSKSTYGYTF. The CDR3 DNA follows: TGTGCCAGCAGTTACTCGAAGTCAACCTATGGCTACACCTTC.

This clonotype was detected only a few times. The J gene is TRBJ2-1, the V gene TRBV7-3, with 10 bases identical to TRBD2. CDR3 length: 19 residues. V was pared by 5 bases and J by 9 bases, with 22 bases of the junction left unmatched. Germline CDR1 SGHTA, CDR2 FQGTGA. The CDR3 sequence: CASSQGSSGGESTWGEQFF. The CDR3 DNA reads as TGTGCCAGCAGCCAGGGGTCTAGCGGGGGAGAATCCACCTGGGGTGAGCAGTTCTTC.

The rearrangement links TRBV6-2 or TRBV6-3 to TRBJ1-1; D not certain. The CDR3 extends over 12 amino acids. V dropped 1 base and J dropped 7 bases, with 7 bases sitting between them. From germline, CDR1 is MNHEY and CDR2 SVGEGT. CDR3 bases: TGTGCCAGCAGTTACTTCGGCGTTGAAGCTTTCTTT. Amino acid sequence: CASSYFGVEAFF.

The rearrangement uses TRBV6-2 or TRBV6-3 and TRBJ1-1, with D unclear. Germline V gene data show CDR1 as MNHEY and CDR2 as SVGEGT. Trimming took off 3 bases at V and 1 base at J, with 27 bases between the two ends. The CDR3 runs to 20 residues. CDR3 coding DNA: TGTGCCAGCAGTTATACCCCAAAAGGCGGGGAGACTCGGCGGAACACTGAAGCTTTCTTT. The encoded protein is CASSYTPKGGETRRNTEAFF.

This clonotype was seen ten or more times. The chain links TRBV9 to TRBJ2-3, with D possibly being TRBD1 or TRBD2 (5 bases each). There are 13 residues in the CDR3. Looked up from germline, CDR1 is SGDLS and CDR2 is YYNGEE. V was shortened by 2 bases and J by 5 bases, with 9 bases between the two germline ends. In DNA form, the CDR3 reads TGTGCCAGCAGCGTTAGTGGGGGAGATACGCAGTATTTT. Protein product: CASSVSGGDTQYF. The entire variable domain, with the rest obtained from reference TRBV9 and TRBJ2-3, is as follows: DSGVTQTPKHLITATGQRVTLRCSPRSGDLSVYWYQQSLDQGLQFLIQYYNGEERAKGNILERFSAQQFPDLHSELNLSSLELGDSALYFCASSVSGGDTQYFGPGTRLTVL.

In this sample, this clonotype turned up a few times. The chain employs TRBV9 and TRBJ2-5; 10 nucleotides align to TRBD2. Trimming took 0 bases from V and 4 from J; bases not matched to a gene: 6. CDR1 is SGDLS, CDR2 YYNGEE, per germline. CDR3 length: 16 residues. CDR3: CASSVGASGGLETQYF. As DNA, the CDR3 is TGTGCCAGCAGCGTAGGTGCTAGCGGGGGTTTAGAGACCCAGTACTTC.

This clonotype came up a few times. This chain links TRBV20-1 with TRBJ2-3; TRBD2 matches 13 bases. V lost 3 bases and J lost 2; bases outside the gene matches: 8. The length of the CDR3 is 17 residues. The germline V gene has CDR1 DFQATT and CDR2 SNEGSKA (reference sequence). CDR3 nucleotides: TGCAGTGCTAGTAGCCCGGGACTAGCGGGACCCACAGATACGCAGTATTTT. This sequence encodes CSASSPGLAGPTDTQYF.

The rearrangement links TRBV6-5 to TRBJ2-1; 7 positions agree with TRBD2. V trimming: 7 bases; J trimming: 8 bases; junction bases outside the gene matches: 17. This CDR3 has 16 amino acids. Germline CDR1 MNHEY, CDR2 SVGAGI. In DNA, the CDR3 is TGTGCCAGCATCTCAACGGCAGCAGGGAGGGACCATGAGCAGTTCTTC. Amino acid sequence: CASISTAAGRDHEQFF.

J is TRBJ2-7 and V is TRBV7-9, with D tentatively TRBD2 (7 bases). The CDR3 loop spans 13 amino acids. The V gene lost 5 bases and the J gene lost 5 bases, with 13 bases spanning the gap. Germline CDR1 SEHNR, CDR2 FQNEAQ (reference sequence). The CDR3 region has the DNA TGTGCCAGCAGCCCATTGGGGGGGCACGAGCAGTACGTC. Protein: CASSPLGGHEQYV.

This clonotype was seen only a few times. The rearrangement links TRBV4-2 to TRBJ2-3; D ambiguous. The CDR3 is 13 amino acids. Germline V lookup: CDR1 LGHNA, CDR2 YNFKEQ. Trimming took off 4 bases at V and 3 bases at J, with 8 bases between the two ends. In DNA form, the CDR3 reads TGTGCCAGCAGCCCGCATGGGACAGATACGCAGTATTTT. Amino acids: CASSPHGTDTQYF.

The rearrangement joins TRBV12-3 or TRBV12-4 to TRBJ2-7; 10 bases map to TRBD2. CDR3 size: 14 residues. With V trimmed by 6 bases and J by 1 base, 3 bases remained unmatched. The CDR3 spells CASRALAGSYEQYF. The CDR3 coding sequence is TGTGCCAGCAGGGCACTAGCGGGGTCCTACGAGCAGTACTTC.

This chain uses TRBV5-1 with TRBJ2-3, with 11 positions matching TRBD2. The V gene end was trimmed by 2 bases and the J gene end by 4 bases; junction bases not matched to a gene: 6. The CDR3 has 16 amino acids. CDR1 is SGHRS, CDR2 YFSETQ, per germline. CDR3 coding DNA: TGCGCCAGCAGCTTACGGCTAGCGGGGGGTGCAGATACGCAGTATTTT. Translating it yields CASSLRLAGGADTQYF.

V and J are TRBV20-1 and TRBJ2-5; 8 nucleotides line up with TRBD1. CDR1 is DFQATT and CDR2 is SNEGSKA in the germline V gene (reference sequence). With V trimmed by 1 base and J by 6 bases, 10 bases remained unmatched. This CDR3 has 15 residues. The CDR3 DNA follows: TGCAGTGCTAGAGTAACCGGACAGGGCTGGAAGACCCAGTACTTC. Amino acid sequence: CSARVTGQGWKTQYF.

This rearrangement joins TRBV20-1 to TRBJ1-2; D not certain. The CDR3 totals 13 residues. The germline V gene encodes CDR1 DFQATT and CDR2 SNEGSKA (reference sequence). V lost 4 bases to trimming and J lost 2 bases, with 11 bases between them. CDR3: CSATRTENYGYTF. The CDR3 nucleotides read TGCAGTGCTACCCGGACCGAAAACTATGGCTACACCTTC.

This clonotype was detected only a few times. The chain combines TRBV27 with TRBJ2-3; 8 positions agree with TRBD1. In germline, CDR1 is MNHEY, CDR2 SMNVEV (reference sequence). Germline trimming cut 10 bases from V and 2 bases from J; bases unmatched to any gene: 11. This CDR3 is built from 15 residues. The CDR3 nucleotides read TGTGCCACCCAGGGGGCGGGGTTCCCCACAGATACGCAGTATTTT. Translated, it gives CATQGAGFPTDTQYF.

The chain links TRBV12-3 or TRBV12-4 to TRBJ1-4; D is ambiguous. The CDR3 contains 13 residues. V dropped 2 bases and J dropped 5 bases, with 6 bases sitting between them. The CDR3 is CASSLQSNEKLFF. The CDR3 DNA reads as TGTGCCAGCAGTTTACAGTCCAATGAAAAACTGTTTTTT.

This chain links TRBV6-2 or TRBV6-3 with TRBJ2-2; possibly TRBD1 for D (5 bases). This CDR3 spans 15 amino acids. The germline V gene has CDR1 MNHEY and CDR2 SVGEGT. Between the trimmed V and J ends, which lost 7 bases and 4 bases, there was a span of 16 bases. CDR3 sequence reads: CASTRLGLGTGELFF. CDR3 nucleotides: TGTGCCAGCACCCGCCTGGGGCTCGGCACCGGGGAGCTGTTTTTT.

CDR3 in DNA: TGTGCCAGCAGCTACCAATTCTCAGGCTCAGATACGCAGTATTTT. It translates to CASSYQFSGSDTQYF. The chain is built from TRBV4-2 and TRBJ2-3; D remains ambiguous. Looked up from germline, CDR1 is LGHNA and CDR2 is YNFKEQ. Trimming cost V 5 bases and J 4 bases, with 16 bases left between them. There are 15 residues in the CDR3.

The DNA for the CDR3 is TGTGCCAGCAGTTACTCGACAGGGTTGGGCACTGAAGCTTTCTTT. Protein sequence: CASSYSTGLGTEAFF. V gene TRBV6-5 combines with J gene TRBJ1-1; 7 bases line up with TRBD1. The CDR3 consists of 15 residues. Trimming removed 0 bases from V and 4 bases from J; junction bases left unmatched: 5. Looked up from germline, CDR1 is MNHEY and CDR2 is SVGAGI.

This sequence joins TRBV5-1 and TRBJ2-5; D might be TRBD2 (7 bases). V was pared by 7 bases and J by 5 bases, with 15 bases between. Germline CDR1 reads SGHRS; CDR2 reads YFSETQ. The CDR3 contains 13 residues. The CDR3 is CASGGAISETQYF. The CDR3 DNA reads TGCGCCAGCGGGGGGGCGATCAGTGAGACCCAGTACTTC. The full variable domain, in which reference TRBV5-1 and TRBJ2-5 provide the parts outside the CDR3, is KAGVTQTPRYLIKTRGQQVTLSCSPISGHRSVSWYQQTPGQGLQFLFEYFSETQRNKGNFPGRFSGRQFSNSRSEMNVSTLELGDSALYLCASGGAISETQYFGPGTRLLVL.

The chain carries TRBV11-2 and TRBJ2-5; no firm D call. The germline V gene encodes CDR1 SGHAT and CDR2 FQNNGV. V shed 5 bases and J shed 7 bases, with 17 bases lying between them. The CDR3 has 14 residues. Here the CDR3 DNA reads TGTGCCAGCAGCAGCAGCCGAGGCCTGTTGACCCAGTACTTC. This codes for CASSSSRGLLTQYF.

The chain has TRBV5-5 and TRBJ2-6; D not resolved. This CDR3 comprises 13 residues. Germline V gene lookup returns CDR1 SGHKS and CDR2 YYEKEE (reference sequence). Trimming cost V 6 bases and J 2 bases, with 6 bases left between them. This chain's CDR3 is CASKTPGANVLTF. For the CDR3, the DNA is TGTGCCAGCAAGACCCCTGGGGCCAACGTCCTGACTTTC.